This is a list of T cell receptor beta chains from one sample in a study of spatial heterogeneity in lung cancer. MiXCR, applied by TCRdb to the 5' RACE reads, yields one record per CDR3 protein. The repertoire consists of roughly 150 distinct CDR3 sequences, with more than 20% occurring once and the leading ten covering roughly 30%. Sequencing used normal lung tissue next to the tumor, obtained at surgery. The source of these receptors is a male donor with early-stage non-small cell lung cancer. The CDR3 runs from the conserved cysteine through the conserved F or W. The D gene is left open where the match is weak. Clone size appears in some rows only: once, few, many, or a class for an expanded clone.

abundance	v_gene	j_gene	d_gene	CDR3nt	CDR3aa
NA	TRBV7-2	TRBJ2-1	NA	TGTGCCAGCAGCCATCTGTTCAATGAGCAGTTCTTC	CASSHLFNEQFF
hyperexpanded	TRBV14	TRBJ2-1	TRBD2	TGTGCCAGCAGCCAAGTAGCGGGGGCCTACAATGAGCAGTTCTTC	CASSQVAGAYNEQFF
NA	TRBV3-1	TRBJ2-6	NA	TGTGCCAGCAGCCTAAAGGGGGCCAACGTCCTGACTTTC	CASSLKGANVLTF
NA	TRBV20-1	TRBJ2-7	NA	TGCAGTGCTAGAGATAGGCAGGCTAGCTCCTACGAGCAGTACTTC	CSARDRQASSYEQYF
NA	TRBV5-1	TRBJ2-5	NA	TGCGCCAGCAGCTGGAGGGACACCCAAGAGACCCAGTACTTC	CASSWRDTQETQYF
hyperexpanded	TRBV19	TRBJ2-7	NA	TGTGCCAGTAGTATCGGTCAGGGACTGCGCGAGCAGTACTTC	CASSIGQGLREQYF
hyperexpanded	TRBV20-1	TRBJ2-5	NA	TGCAGTGCTAGAAAAGATGGGGGAGAGACCCAGTACTTC	CSARKDGGETQYF
few	TRBV12-3/TRBV12-4	TRBJ2-1	NA	TGTGCCAGCTTCGGGGCTTTGGGGGCAGACTACAATGAGCAGTTCTTC	CASFGALGADYNEQFF
large	TRBV13	TRBJ1-1	NA	TGTGCCAGCAGCTTAACGGCCGGGACGGTTAACACTGAAGCTTTCTTT	CASSLTAGTVNTEAFF
large	TRBV28	TRBJ2-1	TRBD2	TGTGCCAGCAGTGCTTACCACCTAGCGGGGGGGCCCGGGCAGTTCTTC	CASSAYHLAGGPGQFF
hyperexpanded	TRBV7-9	TRBJ1-2	NA	TGTGCCCTCACCCCCCAGGGTGACTATAGGGGCTACACCTTC	CALTPQGDYRGYTF
large	TRBV2	TRBJ1-1	NA	TGTGCCAGCGTGGGCCAGGCTATGACTGAAGCTTTCTTT	CASVGQAMTEAFF
NA	TRBV7-9	TRBJ2-2	TRBD1	TGTGCCAGCAGCTCGGGACAGGTTTCTTCGATCGGGGAGCTGTTTTTT	CASSSGQVSSIGELFF
few	TRBV20-1	TRBJ2-3	NA	TGCAGTGCTAGAGTAACTAGCAGCACAGATACGCAGTATTTT	CSARVTSSTDTQYF
NA	TRBV29-1	TRBJ1-1	NA	TGCAGCGTTGAAGAGTCCGCGGGTTACCGGGGCCTAAAGACTGAAGCTTTCTTT	CSVEESAGYRGLKTEAFF
few	TRBV5-6	TRBJ2-1	TRBD1	TGTGCCAGCAGCGCCGTCCGGGACAGGAGGCAGTTCTTC	CASSAVRDRRQFF
NA	TRBV25-1	TRBJ2-4	TRBD2	TGTGCCAGCAGTGAGGGGGGGTTGAGGGTGAACATTCAGTACTTC	CASSEGGLRVNIQYF
NA	TRBV7-7	TRBJ2-1	TRBD1	TGTGCCAGCAGCTTAAATTCGGGCGAAGCAGGGGGCTTGTACAATGAGCAGTTCTTC	CASSLNSGEAGGLYNEQFF
hyperexpanded	TRBV28	TRBJ2-7	NA	TGTGCCAGCAGTTTAGGGACGAGAGTGCTCTACGAGCAGTACTTC	CASSLGTRVLYEQYF
NA	TRBV3-1	TRBJ1-5	NA	TGTGCCAGCAGCCAAGATATAGGTCTCAATCAGCCCCAGCATTTT	CASSQDIGLNQPQHF
large	TRBV18	TRBJ2-4	NA	TGTGCCAGCTCACCGGCTGAGGGGAAAAACATTCAGTACTTC	CASSPAEGKNIQYF
NA	TRBV2	TRBJ2-5	NA	TGTGCCAGCAGCGCCCAGCCAGGGTCGAAGACCCAGTACTTC	CASSAQPGSKTQYF
large	TRBV29-1	TRBJ2-4	NA	TGCAGCGTGGGAGTCGAGGCAAGAATTCAGTACTTC	CSVGVEARIQYF
few	TRBV11-2	TRBJ2-2	NA	TGTGCCAGCAGCAACACAGGGACGAACACCGGGGAGCTGTTTTTT	CASSNTGTNTGELFF
NA	TRBV7-8	TRBJ1-5	TRBD1	TGTGCCAGCAGCCAGGGACAGGGCTTCAATCAGCCCCAGCATTTT	CASSQGQGFNQPQHF
few	TRBV11-3	TRBJ2-2	TRBD2	TGTGCCAGCAGCCAGCGGGGGATCGGCGGGGAGCTGTTTTTT	CASSQRGIGGELFF
large	TRBV10-1	TRBJ1-5	NA	TGCGCCCGAACCTCCGGGACACCGTATAGCAATCAGCCCCAGCATTTT	CARTSGTPYSNQPQHF
large	TRBV11-1	TRBJ1-6	NA	TGTGCCAGCAGCCGGGGAACACATACCGGCTCACCCCTCCACTTT	CASSRGTHTGSPLHF
few	TRBV29-1	TRBJ2-5	TRBD2	TGCAGCGTCGCCGGACTAGCGGTTCGGGAGACCCAGTACTTC	CSVAGLAVRETQYF
NA	TRBV20-1	TRBJ2-7	NA	TGCAGTGCTAGAGACCTCGTCGGGGGCTACGAGCAGTACTTC	CSARDLVGGYEQYF
once	TRBV5-6	TRBJ2-7	TRBD2	TGTGCCAGCAGCCCACTCTCGCCGGGACTAGGGACCTACGAGCAGTACTTC	CASSPLSPGLGTYEQYF
large	TRBV6-5	TRBJ2-7	NA	TGTGCCAGCAGTTACTCGAAGGGGTCCGAGCAGTACTTC	CASSYSKGSEQYF
large	TRBV24-1	TRBJ2-1	NA	TGTGCCACCAGTGATTGGGGGTACAATGAGCAGTTCTTC	CATSDWGYNEQFF
few	TRBV12-3/TRBV12-4	TRBJ2-1	NA	TGTGCCAGCAGGCCGGGGATGGGGGAGCAGTTCTTC	CASRPGMGEQFF
large	TRBV5-6	TRBJ2-1	TRBD2	TGTGCCAGCAGCTTGTGGGGAAGGACTAGCGGGGGAGAGGATGAGCAGTTCTTC	CASSLWGRTSGGEDEQFF
few	TRBV4-2	TRBJ1-3	NA	TGTGCCAGCAGCCAAGTTGGGGGCAGCGAGGGGGTACTCTCTGGAAACACCATATATTTT	CASSQVGGSEGVLSGNTIYF
large	TRBV11-3	TRBJ2-6	NA	TGTGCCAGCAGCTTAGGAACAGGGAGCTCTGGGGCCAACGTCCTGACTTTC	CASSLGTGSSGANVLTF
hyperexpanded	TRBV2	TRBJ1-1	NA	TGTGCCAGCCTCCTCTCGAACACTGAAGCTTTCTTT	CASLLSNTEAFF
large	TRBV2	TRBJ2-7	TRBD1	TGTGCCAGCGGTCTTGGACAGGGCTACGAGCAGTACTTC	CASGLGQGYEQYF
large	TRBV27	TRBJ1-1	NA	TGTGCCAGCAGTTTGGGGACGGGGCGAGCTTTCTTT	CASSLGTGRAFF
large	TRBV12-3/TRBV12-4	TRBJ2-3	NA	TGTGCCAGCAGTCCCCCGACTCCCCTCGGAACAGATACGCAGTATTTT	CASSPPTPLGTDTQYF
hyperexpanded	TRBV7-9	TRBJ2-1	TRBD2	TGTGCCAGCAGCTCCAGGACTAGCGGGAGGAATATGGAGCAGTTCTTC	CASSSRTSGRNMEQFF
hyperexpanded	TRBV7-2	TRBJ2-7	TRBD1	TGTGCCAGCAGTAGGACAGGGATCTACGAGCAGTACTTC	CASSRTGIYEQYF
few	TRBV20-1	TRBJ1-1	NA	TGCAGTCAGCGGAGAGAGGGGCGAGGGAACACTGAAGCTTTCTTT	CSQRREGRGNTEAFF
NA	TRBV7-9	TRBJ2-1	NA	TGTGCCAGCGCCCTGGGGGGCCTCGATGAGCAGTTCTTC	CASALGGLDEQFF
few	TRBV24-1	TRBJ2-2	NA	TGTGCCACCAGTGATTTGCTAGCGACGAACACCGGGGAGCTGTTTTTT	CATSDLLATNTGELFF